What follows is one T cell receptor (beta chain) and its context. Its target is not known. The sample comes from a study of cytomegalovirus exposure and HLA in healthy donors. Study details: An analysis done earlier identified more than 100 million unique TCR beta sequences from approximately 170 million T cells. Study findings and constraints: Across donors, sequencing depth was assumed by presence/absence analyses to be roughly uniform. Several of the most significant clusters appeared linked to common viral pathogens, based on a later analysis. Being productive about 87% or about 30% of the time was typical of most TCR beta V segments in an earlier analysis.

It was with 60 Vbeta and 13 Jbeta primers that the PCR ran. The method was immunoSEQ multiplex PCR; TCRdb's version includes in-frame clones alone and lacks a portion of them. This table has 80,000 to 100,000 clones, around four fifths appearing once. Deletions cut 6 bases from V and 0 bases from J, with 12 bases between. The CDR3 is 14 amino acids. Germline V gene data show CDR1 as GTSNPN and CDR2 as SVGIG (reference sequence). This clonotype was sampled from a female donor in good health and CMV-seropositive. V gene TRBV30 combines with J gene TRBJ1-3; no reliable D call. The sample was PBMCs. The CDR3 DNA is TGTGCCTGTTCCAACGGAGGCTCTGGAAACACCATATATTTT. Protein sequence: CACSNGGSGNTIYF.